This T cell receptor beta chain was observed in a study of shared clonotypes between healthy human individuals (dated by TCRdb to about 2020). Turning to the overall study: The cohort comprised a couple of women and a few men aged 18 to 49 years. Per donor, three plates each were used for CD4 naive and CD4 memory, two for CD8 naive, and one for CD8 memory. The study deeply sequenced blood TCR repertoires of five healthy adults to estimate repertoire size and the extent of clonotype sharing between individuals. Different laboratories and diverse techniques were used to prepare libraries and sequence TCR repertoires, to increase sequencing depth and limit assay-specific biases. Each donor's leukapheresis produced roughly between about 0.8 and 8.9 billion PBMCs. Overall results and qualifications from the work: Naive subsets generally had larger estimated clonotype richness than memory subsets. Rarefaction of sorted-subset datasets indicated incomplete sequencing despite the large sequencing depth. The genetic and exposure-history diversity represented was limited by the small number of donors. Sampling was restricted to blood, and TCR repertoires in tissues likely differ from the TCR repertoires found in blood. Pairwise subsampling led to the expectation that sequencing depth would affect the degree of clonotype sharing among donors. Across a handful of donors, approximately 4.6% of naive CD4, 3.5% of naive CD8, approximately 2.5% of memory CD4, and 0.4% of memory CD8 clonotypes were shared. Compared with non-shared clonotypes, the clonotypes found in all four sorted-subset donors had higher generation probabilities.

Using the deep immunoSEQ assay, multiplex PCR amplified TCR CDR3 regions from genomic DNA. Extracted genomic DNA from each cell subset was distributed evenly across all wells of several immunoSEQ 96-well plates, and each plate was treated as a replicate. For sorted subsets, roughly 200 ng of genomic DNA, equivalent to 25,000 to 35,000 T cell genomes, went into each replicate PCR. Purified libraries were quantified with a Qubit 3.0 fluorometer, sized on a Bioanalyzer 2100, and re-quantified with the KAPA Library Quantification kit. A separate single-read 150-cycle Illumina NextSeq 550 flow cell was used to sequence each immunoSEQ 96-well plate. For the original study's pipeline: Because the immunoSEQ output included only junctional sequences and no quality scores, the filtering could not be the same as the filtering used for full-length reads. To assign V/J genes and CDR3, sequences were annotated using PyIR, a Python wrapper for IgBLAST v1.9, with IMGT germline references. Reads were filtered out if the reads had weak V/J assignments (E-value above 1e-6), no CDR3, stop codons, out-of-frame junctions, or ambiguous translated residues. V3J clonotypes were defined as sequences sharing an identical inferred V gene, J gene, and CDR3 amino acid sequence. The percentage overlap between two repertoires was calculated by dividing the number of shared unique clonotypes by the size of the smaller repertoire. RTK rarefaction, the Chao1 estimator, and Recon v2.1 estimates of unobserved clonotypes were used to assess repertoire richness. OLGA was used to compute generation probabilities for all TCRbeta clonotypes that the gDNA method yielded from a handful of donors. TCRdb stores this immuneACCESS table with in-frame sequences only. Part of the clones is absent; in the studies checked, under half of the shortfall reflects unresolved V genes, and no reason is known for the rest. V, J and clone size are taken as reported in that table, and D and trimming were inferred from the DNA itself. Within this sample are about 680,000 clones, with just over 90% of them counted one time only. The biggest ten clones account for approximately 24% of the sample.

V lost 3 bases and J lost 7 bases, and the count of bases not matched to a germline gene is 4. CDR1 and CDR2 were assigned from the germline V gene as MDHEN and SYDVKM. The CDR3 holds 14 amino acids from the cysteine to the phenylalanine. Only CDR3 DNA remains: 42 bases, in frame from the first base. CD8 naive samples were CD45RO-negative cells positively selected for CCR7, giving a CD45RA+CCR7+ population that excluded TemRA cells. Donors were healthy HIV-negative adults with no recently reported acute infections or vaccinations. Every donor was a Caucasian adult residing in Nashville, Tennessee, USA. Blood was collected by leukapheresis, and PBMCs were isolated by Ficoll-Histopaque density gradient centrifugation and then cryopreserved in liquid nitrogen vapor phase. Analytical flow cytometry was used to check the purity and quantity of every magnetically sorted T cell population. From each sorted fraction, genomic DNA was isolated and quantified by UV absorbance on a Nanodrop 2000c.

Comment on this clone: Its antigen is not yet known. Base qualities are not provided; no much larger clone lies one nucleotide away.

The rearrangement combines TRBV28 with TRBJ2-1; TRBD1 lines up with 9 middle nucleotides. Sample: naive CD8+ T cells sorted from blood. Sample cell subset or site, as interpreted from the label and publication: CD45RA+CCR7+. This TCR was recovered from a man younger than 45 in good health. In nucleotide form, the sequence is TGTGCCAGCAGTTTGGACAGGGGAGAGAATGAGCAGTTCTTC. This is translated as CASSLDRGENEQFF. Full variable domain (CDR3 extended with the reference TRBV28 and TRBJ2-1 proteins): DVKVTQSSRYLVKRTGEKVFLECVQDMDHENMFWYRQDPGLGLRLIYFSYDVKMKEKGDIPEGYSVSREKKERFSLILESASTNQTSMYLCASSLDRGENEQFFGPGTRLTVL.